The rows below give T cell receptor beta chains drawn from one sample of a study of T-cell memory formation after mild COVID-19. TCRdb reprocessed the 5' RACE reads via MiXCR and lists one record per CDR3 protein. The sample carries fewer than 110,000 distinct CDR3 sequences, approximately 15% recorded once. Sequences were obtained from PBMCs or a T cell subset sorted from them (not recorded which). The receptors were gathered from a man younger than 35 who had mild COVID-19 (a few samples of this study predate the infection). Cell type and time point are not known. Both conserved end residues are part of each CDR3.

>TRBV9|TRBJ2-3
CASSVFVGGTDTQYF
>TRBV4-3|TRBJ2-1
CASSHSGGLYNEQFF
>TRBV28|TRBJ2-3
CASSLLAGEGADTQYF
>TRBV6-2/TRBV6-3|TRBJ2-4
CASSSPETDRKTIQYF
>TRBV4-3|TRBJ2-3
CASSQPGSGDTQYF
>TRBV12-3/TRBV12-4|TRBJ1-1
CASSLSRVDEAFF
>TRBV7-9|TRBJ1-2
CASSLDSGPPGYTF
>TRBV4-1|TRBJ2-5
CASSLRPRRAGETQYF
>TRBV7-9|TRBJ1-3
CASSGDGDTIYF
>TRBV2|TRBJ2-1
CASSYRGVREQFF
>TRBV7-9|TRBJ2-5
CASSPGAGGETQYF
>TRBV10-3|TRBJ1-3
CAISLKSSRTGGLAGNTIYF
>TRBV9|TRBJ2-5
CASSVAGAQETQYF
>TRBV4-1|TRBJ2-7
CASTQGWDRGREQYF
>TRBV28|TRBJ2-3
CASSLWLGAAEDTQYF
>TRBV6-2/TRBV6-3|TRBJ2-1
CASSYDPVERSSYNEQFF
>TRBV4-3|TRBJ2-5
CASSRLAGSGQTQYF
>TRBV13|TRBJ2-6
CASSLEGAGANVLTF
>TRBV29-1|TRBJ1-3
CSVVGLEDLSGNTIYF
>TRBV7-2|TRBJ1-1
CASTQPWERITMNTEAFF
>TRBV4-2|TRBJ2-4
CASSLNPKDRPNIQYF
>TRBV4-2|TRBJ1-2
CASSQGDGTNYGYTF
>TRBV20-1|TRBJ1-1
CSASGTGRQGEAFF
>TRBV12-3/TRBV12-4|TRBJ2-7
CASSLGTGDSYEQYF
>TRBV5-1|TRBJ2-5
CASSGGAEETQYF
>TRBV5-1|TRBJ2-7
CASRWTSDYEQYF
>TRBV7-9|TRBJ2-7
CASRTIRAGRTGNPEPYEQYF
>TRBV6-5|TRBJ1-1
CASSTNAFTGAANTEAFF
>TRBV20-1|TRBJ1-4
CSARFRGAEKLFF
>TRBV4-3|TRBJ2-1
CASSQDTGGSYNEQFF
>TRBV19|TRBJ2-2
CASSVLGTGELFF
>TRBV9|TRBJ2-3
CASSVGPEVPTDTQYF
>TRBV20-1|TRBJ2-2
CSARDGDRGDTGELFF
>TRBV12-3/TRBV12-4|TRBJ1-1
CASTADRVNTEAFF
>TRBV6-5|TRBJ2-3
CASSYLHIRTSGGADTQYF
>TRBV27|TRBJ2-1
CASSLPFTRGEANEQFF
>TRBV5-1|TRBJ1-1
CASSFRGTGLTEAFF
>TRBV7-8|TRBJ1-6
CASSLGLPGQGSYSPLHF
>TRBV9|TRBJ1-1
CASSVATPGAEGTEAFF
>TRBV28|TRBJ1-1
CASSFYSYTEAFF
>TRBV12-3/TRBV12-4|TRBJ2-2
CASTSTITNTGELFF
>TRBV10-3|TRBJ2-1
CAIGAGGSYNEQFF
>TRBV9|TRBJ2-6
CASSGQGGANVLTF
>TRBV20-1|TRBJ2-1
CSARLGGLAGDLSYNEQFF
>TRBV5-8|TRBJ1-1
CASSEPGTRDTEAFF
>TRBV7-9|TRBJ1-1
CASSLEGTMNTEAFF
>TRBV13|TRBJ2-5
CASSLRGEEKTQYF
>TRBV6-5|TRBJ1-3
CASSRQDSGNTIYF
>TRBV6-5|TRBJ1-1
CASSYRGKNTEAFF
>TRBV4-2|TRBJ1-2
CASSLGPPYGYTF
>TRBV7-9|TRBJ1-1
CATSFSHFNTEAFF
>TRBV10-3|TRBJ1-3
CAISGDRGAESGNTIYF
>TRBV7-2|TRBJ2-1
CASSPRDRGTEQFF
>TRBV4-1|TRBJ2-3
CASSQDPGGPADTQYF
>TRBV27|TRBJ2-2
CASSLEWTGELFF
>TRBV29-1|TRBJ2-7
CSGGSNEQYF
>TRBV5-1|TRBJ2-3
CASSPRGGNTDTQYF
>TRBV10-3|TRBJ1-5
CAIRDPGTNQPQHF
>TRBV4-1|TRBJ1-2
CASSQEPGTGYGYTF